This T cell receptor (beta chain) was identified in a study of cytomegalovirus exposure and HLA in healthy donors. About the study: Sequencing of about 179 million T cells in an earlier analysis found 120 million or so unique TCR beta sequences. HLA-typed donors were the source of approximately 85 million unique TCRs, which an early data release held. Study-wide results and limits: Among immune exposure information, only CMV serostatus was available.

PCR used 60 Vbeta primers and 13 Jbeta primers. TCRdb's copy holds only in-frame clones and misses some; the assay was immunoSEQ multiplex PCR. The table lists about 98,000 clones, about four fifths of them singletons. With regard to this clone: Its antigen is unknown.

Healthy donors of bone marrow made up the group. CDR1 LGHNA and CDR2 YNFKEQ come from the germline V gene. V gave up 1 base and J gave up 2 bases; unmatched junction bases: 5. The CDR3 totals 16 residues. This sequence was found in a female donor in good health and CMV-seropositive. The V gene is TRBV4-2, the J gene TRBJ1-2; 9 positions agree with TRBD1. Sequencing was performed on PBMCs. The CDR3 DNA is TGTGCCAGCAGCCAAGGGGGACAGGGAGGGAACTATGGCTACACCTTC. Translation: CASSQGGQGGNYGYTF.